Listed below are T cell receptor beta chains from one sample, sequenced in a study of identical twins' blood T cells. TCRdb independently ran MiXCR on the 5' RACE reads; one entry per CDR3 protein. This sample has 350,000 to 400,000 distinct CDR3 sequences; about 28% occur once, and the top ten carry more than 5.5%. Sequencing was performed on PBMCs. Every receptor here comes from a woman between 18 and 50 years old in good health. The CDR3 runs from the conserved cysteine through the conserved F or W. Each record gives: J gene, clone size, D gene, V gene, CDR3 protein, CDR3 DNA. D genes are given only for firm matches. Size is omitted from some rows. Given values are once, few, many or a class for expanded clones.

TRBJ1-2,few,NA,TRBV19,CASSPFEGVAGYTF,TGTGCCAGTAGCCCTTTTGAAGGGGTTGCTGGCTACACCTTC
TRBJ2-3,many,TRBD2,TRBV20-1,CSASTSGGYTDTQYF,TGCAGTGCTAGTACTAGCGGGGGATACACAGATACGCAGTATTTT
TRBJ2-3,NA,TRBD2,TRBV18,CASSAGLARTDTQYF,TGTGCCAGCTCGGCGGGACTAGCCCGCACAGATACGCAGTATTTT
TRBJ1-2,few,NA,TRBV3-1,CASSPTVTQHQGYTF,TGTGCCAGCAGCCCAACGGTCACCCAACACCAGGGCTACACCTTC
TRBJ2-2,NA,NA,TRBV9,CASSVGNRDTGELFF,TGTGCCAGCAGCGTAGGGAACAGGGACACCGGGGAGCTGTTTTTT
TRBJ1-5,NA,NA,TRBV6-6,CTSRGEGNQPQHF,TGTACCAGCAGGGGTGAGGGCAATCAGCCCCAGCATTTT
TRBJ2-1,few,NA,TRBV19,CASQISGRNYNEQFF,TGTGCCAGCCAAATTTCGGGACGCAACTACAATGAGCAGTTCTTC
TRBJ1-4,NA,NA,TRBV20-1,CSARVSGAGEKLFF,TGCAGTGCTAGAGTCAGTGGGGCAGGGGAAAAACTGTTTTTT
TRBJ1-2,NA,NA,TRBV20-1,CSAWTSKGYTF,TGCAGTGCTTGGACATCGAAAGGCTACACCTTC
TRBJ2-3,many,NA,TRBV6-5,CASSYSGSTGDTQYF,TGTGCCAGCAGTTACTCTGGATCCACGGGGGATACGCAGTATTTT
TRBJ1-1,few,NA,TRBV7-9,CASITLGGITEAFF,TGTGCGAGCATTACCCTAGGGGGGATCACTGAAGCTTTCTTT
TRBJ2-1,NA,TRBD2,TRBV5-1,CASSLVPAGGHNEQFF,TGCGCCAGCAGCTTGGTACCAGCGGGGGGGCACAATGAGCAGTTCTTC
TRBJ2-7,NA,NA,TRBV29-1,CSASGGSYEQYF,TGCAGCGCAAGCGGAGGATCCTACGAGCAGTACTTC
TRBJ2-3,NA,NA,TRBV29-1,CSVAGQPRTGTQYF,TGCAGCGTTGCAGGGCAACCCCGCACAGGTACGCAGTATTTT
TRBJ1-1,once,NA,TRBV11-2,CACSSSGWSTEAFF,TGTGCCTGCAGCTCTTCAGGGTGGAGCACTGAAGCTTTCTTT
TRBJ2-1,NA,NA,TRBV3-1,CASSQDSGTQQFF,TGTGCCAGCAGCCAAGATAGTGGGACTCAGCAGTTCTTC
TRBJ1-1,NA,NA,TRBV3-1,CASSPTTPMNTEAFF,TGTGCCAGCAGCCCCACGACCCCCATGAACACTGAAGCTTTCTTT
TRBJ2-5,NA,TRBD2,TRBV7-2,CASSLFVSGDGETQYF,TGTGCCAGCAGCTTATTCGTTAGCGGGGACGGAGAGACCCAGTACTTC
TRBJ1-1,few,NA,TRBV9,CASSVVPLTEAFF,TGTGCCAGCAGCGTAGTTCCGCTCACTGAAGCTTTCTTT
TRBJ2-1,many,TRBD2,TRBV20-1,CSARGASGIYNEQFF,TGCAGTGCTAGAGGGGCTAGCGGGATTTACAATGAGCAGTTCTTC
TRBJ1-2,NA,NA,TRBV5-1,CASSLNRENGYTF,TGCGCCAGCAGCTTGAACAGGGAGAATGGCTACACCTTC
TRBJ2-2,few,NA,TRBV25-1,CASSANKNTGELFF,TGTGCCAGCAGTGCCAACAAGAACACCGGGGAGCTGTTTTTT
TRBJ2-3,NA,NA,TRBV6-1,CASSELGSTDTQYF,TGTGCCAGCAGTGAGTTAGGGAGCACAGATACGCAGTATTTT